One and the same sample provided the 28 T cell receptor beta chains below, sequenced in a study of blood T cell repertoires in COVID-19. The table came from immunoSEQ multiplex PCR; TCRdb's copy has only in-frame clones and leaves some out. The sample lists over 250,000 clones; approximately 88% were seen once. The sequencing sample was made of peripheral blood. These TCRs come from a woman in her twenties or thirties with acute or convalescent COVID-19.

This clone has only a few counts. The J gene is TRBJ2-1, the V gene TRBV30; 9 bases match TRBD1. The CDR3 has 13 amino acids. With 8 bases clipped from V and 7 bases from J, the junction kept 9 bases outside the gene matches. Germline lookup yields CDR1 GTSNPN and CDR2 SVGIG (reference sequence). In nucleotides, the CDR3 is TGTGCCCAACGGGACAGGGTGAATAATGAGCAGTTCTTC. It codes for CAQRDRVNNEQFF.

This chain uses TRBV11-2 with TRBJ2-2; 7 bases are shared with TRBD1. J was trimmed by 1 base and V by 4 bases; bases with no gene match: 3. The CDR3 runs 15 residues. Per germline, CDR1 SGHAT and CDR2 FQNNGV. DNA of the CDR3: TGTGCCAGCAGCTGGCAGGGGGTGAACACCGGGGAGCTGTTTTTT. Translation: CASSWQGVNTGELFF.

V gene TRBV30 combines with J gene TRBJ2-1; D remains ambiguous. With 1 base removed from V and 15 bases from J, the gap between germline ends came to 13 bases. The CDR3 totals 11 residues. CDR1 is GTSNPN, CDR2 SVGIG, per germline (reference sequence). CDR3 region: CAWSDRSDPFF. The DNA of the CDR3 is TGTGCCTGGAGTGATAGGAGCGATCCGTTCTTC.

The CDR3 sequence is CATSSNRFFYEQYF. In DNA form, the CDR3 reads TGTGCCACCAGCAGTAATCGGTTTTTCTACGAGCAGTACTTC. J is TRBJ2-7 and V is TRBV15, with D unclear. Trimming stripped 3 bases from V and 3 bases from J, with 12 bases between. CDR3 length: 14 residues. Germline V gene data show CDR1 as LNHNV and CDR2 as YYDKDF (reference sequence).

The V and J genes are TRBV9 and TRBJ2-7; TRBD2 aligns across 10 bases. V shed 4 bases, J shed 4 bases, and the junction held 8 bases outside the gene matches. CDR3 size: 15 residues. CDR1 and CDR2 from the germline V gene are SGDLS and YYNGEE. Here the CDR3 reads CASSSASGRAYEQYF. The CDR3 coding sequence is TGTGCCAGCAGCTCCGCTAGCGGGAGAGCATACGAGCAGTACTTC.

The chain has TRBV29-1 and TRBJ2-7; D is unresolved. Germline V gene sequence: CDR1 SQVTM, CDR2 ANQGSEA. The V gene lost 4 bases and the J gene lost 2 bases, with 9 bases spanning the gap. The CDR3 contains 12 residues. The CDR3 DNA reads TGCAGCGTTGGCAGGCCCACCTACGAGCAGTACTTC. Translated: CSVGRPTYEQYF.

This clone has just a few counts. This sequence joins TRBV9 and TRBJ2-2; no firm D call. Germline V gene data show CDR1 as SGDLS and CDR2 as YYNGEE. The CDR3 runs 15 residues. Trimming took 4 bases from V and 1 from J, leaving 11 bases between them. CDR3 in DNA: TGTGCCAGCAGCCTCCGCGCAGGGAACACCGGGGAGCTGTTTTTT. Translating it yields CASSLRAGNTGELFF.

The chain joins TRBV10-1 to TRBJ1-6, with 8 bases identical to TRBD1. The ends lost 2 bases at V and 9 bases at J; junction bases unmatched: 3. The CDR3 runs to 14 residues. Looked up from germline, CDR1 is WNHNN and CDR2 is SYGVQD (reference sequence). The CDR3: CASSEDRGSSPLHF. CDR3 nucleotides: TGCGCCAGCAGTGAGGACAGGGGAAGTTCACCCCTCCACTTT.

This clone was observed a single time. This rearrangement joins TRBV19 to TRBJ2-2; tentative D call: TRBD2 (6 bases). V lost 7 bases and J lost 5, with 14 bases in between. CDR1 and CDR2 (germline): LNHDA, SQIVND (reference sequence). CDR3 length equals 14 residues. The CDR3 here is CASIAVGATGELFF. CDR3 bases: TGTGCCAGTATAGCGGTCGGGGCTACCGGGGAGCTGTTTTTT.

The V and J genes are TRBV25-1 and TRBJ2-3; 9 positions agree with TRBD2. J gave up 7 bases and V 4 bases, and 9 bases lay outside the gene matches. The CDR3 totals 15 residues. Germline loops: CDR1 MGHDK, CDR2 SYGVNS. CDR3 protein: CASSVGAGGYNTQYF. CDR3 in DNA: TGTGCCAGCAGTGTGGGAGCGGGAGGCTATAATACGCAGTATTTT.

The rearrangement uses TRBV6-5 and TRBJ2-7; 8 nucleotides align to TRBD2. Germline-derived CDR1 and CDR2 are MNHEY and SVGAGI. Trimming removed 10 bases from V and 3 bases from J; junction bases left unmatched: 8. The length of the CDR3 is 13 residues. CDR3 bases: TGTGCCACCCTGACTAGCGACCTCTACGAGCAGTACTTC. It is translated as CATLTSDLYEQYF.

This rearrangement joins TRBV18 to TRBJ1-6; D possibly corresponds to TRBD1 (6 bases). Germline values: CDR1 KGHSH, CDR2 LQKENI. The CDR3 loop spans 17 amino acids. V lost 2 bases to trimming and J lost 7 bases, with 18 bases between them. The CDR3 protein is CASSPSQGLLANSPLHF. The CDR3 DNA reads TGTGCCAGCTCACCATCACAGGGATTATTAGCCAATTCACCCCTCCACTTT.

A note on this clone: Other nucleotide sequences from this sample produce the same CDR3. The V call is TRBV27, the J call TRBJ1-2, with D maybe TRBD1 (5 bases). From germline, CDR1 is MNHEY and CDR2 SMNVEV (reference sequence). Trimming removed 0 bases at V and 4 bases at J, with 9 bases between. The CDR3 extends over 14 amino acids. The chain's CDR3 is CASSLSRGGYGYTF. The CDR3, as DNA: TGTGCCAGCAGTTTATCACGGGGGGGCTATGGCTACACCTTC.

The chain recombines TRBV7-2 with TRBJ2-3; TRBD2 matches 14 bases. The CDR3 is 15 residues long. With 7 bases clipped from V and 4 bases from J, the junction kept 4 bases outside the gene matches. CDR1 SGHTA and CDR2 FQGNSA come from the germline V gene. CDR3 coding DNA: TGTGCCAGCACCCGACTAGCGGGAGGGGCAGATACGCAGTATTTT. Translation: CASTRLAGGADTQYF.

The rearrangement joins TRBV7-2 to TRBJ1-6; D is unresolved. The V and J ends lost 2 bases and 8 bases respectively, with 10 bases between them. This CDR3 is 14 amino acids long. CDR1 is SGHTA, CDR2 FQGNSA, per germline. The CDR3 DNA is TGTGCCAGCAGCTTATTCAGGTTACATTCACCCCTCCACTTT. It encodes CASSLFRLHSPLHF.

The genes are TRBV5-1 and TRBJ2-7, with 13 bases lining up with TRBD2. V shed 2 bases and J 4 bases; nucleotides not matched to a gene: 9. CDR3 length equals 17 residues. Per germline, CDR1 SGHRS and CDR2 YFSETQ. In DNA, the CDR3 is TGCGCCAGCAGCTTAATACCCGGGACTAGCGGGATTTACGAGCAGTACTTC. This codes for CASSLIPGTSGIYEQYF. Filled out from reference TRBV5-1 and TRBJ2-7, the complete variable domain reads KAGVTQTPRYLIKTRGQQVTLSCSPISGHRSVSWYQQTPGQGLQFLFEYFSETQRNKGNFPGRFSGRQFSNSRSEMNVSTLELGDSALYLCASSLIPGTSGIYEQYFGPGTRLTVT.

This clone was seen a handful of times. This chain connects TRBV3-1 (or the pseudogene TRBV3-2) to TRBJ2-2; 8 bases align to TRBD2. Germline values: CDR1 LGHDT, CDR2 YNNKEL (reference sequence). This CDR3 is 15 amino acids long. Trimming cost V 3 bases and J 5 bases; bases outside gene matches: 5. CDR3 in DNA: TGTGCCAGCAGCCAGGGGACTAGAAGTACCGGGGAGCTGTTTTTT. Protein product: CASSQGTRSTGELFF.

In nucleotides, the CDR3 is TGCGCCAGCAGCCAAGGTAAGGGGGGGGAAGAGACCCAGTACTTC. This encodes CASSQGKGGEETQYF. The chain recombines TRBV4-1 with TRBJ2-5; possible D gene TRBD2, 7 bases. The CDR3 extends over 15 amino acids. V was shortened by 1 base and J by 3 bases, with 12 bases between the two germline ends. Germline loops: CDR1 MGHRA, CDR2 YSYEKL.

The chain joins TRBV20-1 to TRBJ2-3, with TRBD2 as a possible D gene (5 bases). The germline V gene encodes CDR1 DFQATT and CDR2 SNEGSKA (reference sequence). The V gene lost 6 bases and the J gene lost 11 bases, with 9 bases spanning the gap. CDR3 length: 9 residues. CDR3 DNA: TGCAGTGCAACTAGGTTGCAGTATTTT. It yields the protein CSATRLQYF.

This clone was counted a single time. The CDR3 sequence: CASSMGGLSGNTIYF. DNA for the CDR3: TGTGCCAGTAGTATGGGGGGTCTCTCTGGAAACACCATATATTTT. The gene calls are TRBV19 and TRBJ1-3, with D tentatively TRBD1 (5 bases). Deletions cut 3 bases from V and 0 bases from J, with 9 bases between. There are 15 residues in the CDR3. Germline V CDR1 and CDR2: LNHDA, SQIVND (reference sequence).

The chain is built from TRBV7-9 and TRBJ2-5; TRBD1 agrees at 7 bases. Trimming removed 1 base from V and 9 bases from J; junction bases left unmatched: 11. This CDR3 spans 15 amino acids. Per germline, CDR1 SEHNR and CDR2 FQNEAQ (reference sequence). CDR3 sequence reads: CASSLDGQASWAQYF. The CDR3 DNA reads as TGTGCCAGCAGCTTAGATGGACAGGCCTCTTGGGCCCAGTACTTC.

The genes are TRBV9 and TRBJ2-7; D is unclear. This CDR3 has 12 amino acids. In germline, CDR1 is SGDLS, CDR2 YYNGEE. V was shortened by 4 bases and J by 6 bases, with 11 bases between the two germline ends. The CDR3 here is CASSSRRGEQYF. The CDR3 DNA is TGTGCCAGCAGCTCACGAAGAGGCGAGCAGTACTTC.

V usage is TRBV5-5 and J usage is TRBJ2-7; TRBD1 aligns across 8 bases. Germline CDR1 is SGHKS and CDR2 is YYEKEE (reference sequence). V lost 3 bases and J lost 1; bases outside the gene matches: 6. The CDR3 length is 15 residues. The CDR3 region is CASSSPGQGSYEQYF. The CDR3 DNA sequence: TGTGCCAGCAGCTCCCCCGGACAGGGTTCCTACGAGCAGTACTTC.

The J gene is TRBJ2-3, the V gene TRBV7-6, with 12 bases fitting TRBD2. Germline CDR1 SGHVS, CDR2 FNYEAQ. The V segment lost 4 bases and the J segment 2 bases; nucleotides outside the gene matches: 4. The CDR3 spans 16 residues. The CDR3 DNA reads TGTGCCAGCAGCTCCCGGACTAGCGGGACCACAGATACGCAGTATTTT. Translating it yields CASSSRTSGTTDTQYF.

CDR3: CASSYDGSWPWEQYF. The CDR3 DNA follows: TGTGCCAGCAGTTACGATGGTAGCTGGCCTTGGGAGCAGTACTTC. This rearrangement joins TRBV6-5 to TRBJ2-7, with D hard to call. Per germline, CDR1 MNHEY and CDR2 SVGAGI. V was trimmed by 2 bases and J by 7 bases, leaving 18 bases between them. The CDR3 totals 15 residues.

V usage is TRBV27 and J usage is TRBJ2-7, with D unresolved. Per the germline V gene, CDR1 is MNHEY and CDR2 is SMNVEV (reference sequence). V was shortened by 5 bases and J by 7 bases, with 15 bases between the two germline ends. The CDR3 extends over 13 amino acids. CDR3 sequence (DNA): TGTGCCAGCAGTGCCATACCTACTCGGGAGCAGTACTTC. This sequence encodes CASSAIPTREQYF.

The V call is TRBV4-3, the J call TRBJ2-4; the match to TRBD1 covers 9 bases. Germline CDR1 and CDR2: LGHNA and YSLEER. J lost 6 bases, V lost 0 bases, and 12 bases had no gene match. The CDR3 is 18 amino acids. The CDR3 nucleotides read TGCGCCAGCAGCCAAGATTTAATAGTTGAGACAGGGGGAAACATTCAGTACTTC. This sequence encodes CASSQDLIVETGGNIQYF.

The chain employs TRBV6-2 or TRBV6-3 and TRBJ2-7; 12 positions agree with TRBD1. The CDR3 runs 15 residues. V shed 4 bases, J shed 1 base, and the junction held 2 bases outside the gene matches. The germline gives CDR1 MNHEY, CDR2 SVGEGT. CDR3 coding DNA: TGTGCCAGCAGTTGGGGACAGGGGGCATCCTACGAGCAGTACTTC. Protein sequence: CASSWGQGASYEQYF.